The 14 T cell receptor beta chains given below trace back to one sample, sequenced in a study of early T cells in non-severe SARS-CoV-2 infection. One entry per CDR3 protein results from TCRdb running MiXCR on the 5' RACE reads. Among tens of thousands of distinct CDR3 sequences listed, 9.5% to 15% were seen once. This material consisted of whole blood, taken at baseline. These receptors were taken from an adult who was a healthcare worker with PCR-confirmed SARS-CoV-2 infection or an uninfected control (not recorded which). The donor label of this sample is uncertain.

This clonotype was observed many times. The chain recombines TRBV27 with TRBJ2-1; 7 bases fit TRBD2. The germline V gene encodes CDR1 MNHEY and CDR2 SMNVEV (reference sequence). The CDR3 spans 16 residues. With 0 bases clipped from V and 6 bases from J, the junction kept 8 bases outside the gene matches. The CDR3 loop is CASSLSLWVAGNEQFF. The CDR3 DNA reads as TGTGCCAGCAGTTTATCCCTCTGGGTAGCGGGCAATGAGCAGTTCTTC.

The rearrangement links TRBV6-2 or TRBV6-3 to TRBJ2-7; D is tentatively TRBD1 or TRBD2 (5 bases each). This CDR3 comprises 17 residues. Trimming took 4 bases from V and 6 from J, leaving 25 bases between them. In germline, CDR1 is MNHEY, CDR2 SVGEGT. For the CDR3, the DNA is TGTGCCAGCAGTTCTTATCGTCGTTTAAGGGACGGGCCCGAGCAGTACTTC. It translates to CASSSYRRLRDGPEQYF.

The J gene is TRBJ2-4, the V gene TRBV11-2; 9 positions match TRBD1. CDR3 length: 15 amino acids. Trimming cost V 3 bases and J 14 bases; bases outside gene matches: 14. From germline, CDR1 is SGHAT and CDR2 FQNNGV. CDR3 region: CASSFGRGLRDREYF. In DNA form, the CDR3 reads TGTGCCAGCAGCTTTGGTCGAGGTTTGCGGGACAGGGAGTACTTC.

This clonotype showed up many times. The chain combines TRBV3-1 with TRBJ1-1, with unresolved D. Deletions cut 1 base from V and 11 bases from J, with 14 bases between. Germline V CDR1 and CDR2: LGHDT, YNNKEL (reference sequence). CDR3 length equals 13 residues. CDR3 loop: CASSQVRGREAFF. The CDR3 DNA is TGTGCCAGCAGCCAAGTACGAGGGCGGGAGGCTTTCTTT.

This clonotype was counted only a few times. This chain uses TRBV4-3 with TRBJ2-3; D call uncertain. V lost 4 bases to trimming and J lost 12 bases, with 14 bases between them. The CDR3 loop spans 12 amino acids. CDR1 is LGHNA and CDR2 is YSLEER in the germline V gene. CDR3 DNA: TGCGCCAGCAGCCCTCCCCAAGGACCTCAGTATTTT. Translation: CASSPPQGPQYF.

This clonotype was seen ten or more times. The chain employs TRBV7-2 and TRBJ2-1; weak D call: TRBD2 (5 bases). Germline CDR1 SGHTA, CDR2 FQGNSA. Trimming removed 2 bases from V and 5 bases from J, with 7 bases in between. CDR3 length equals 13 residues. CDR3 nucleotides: TGTGCCAGCAGCTTATTCGGGGACAATGAGCAGTTCTTC. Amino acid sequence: CASSLFGDNEQFF.

DNA for the CDR3: TGCGCCAGCACCTTACTAGCAGGGGGCTCGGGCACTGAAGCTTTCTTT. It yields the protein CASTLLAGGSGTEAFF. V usage is TRBV5-1 and J usage is TRBJ1-1, with TRBD1 identical over 8 bases. Germline V gene data show CDR1 as SGHRS and CDR2 as YFSETQ. J lost 4 bases, V lost 6 bases, and 14 bases had no gene match. CDR3 length equals 16 residues.

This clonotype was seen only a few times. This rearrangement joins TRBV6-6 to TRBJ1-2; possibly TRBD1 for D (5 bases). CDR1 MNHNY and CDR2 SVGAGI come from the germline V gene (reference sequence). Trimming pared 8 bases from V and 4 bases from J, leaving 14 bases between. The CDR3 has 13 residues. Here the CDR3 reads CASRPGRIYGYTF. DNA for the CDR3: TGTGCCAGCCGGCCAGGGAGGATCTATGGCTACACCTTC.

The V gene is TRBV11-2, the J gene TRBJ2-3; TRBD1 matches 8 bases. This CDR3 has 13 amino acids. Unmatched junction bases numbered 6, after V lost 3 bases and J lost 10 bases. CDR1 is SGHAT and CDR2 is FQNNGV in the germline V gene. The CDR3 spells CASSFGTGSAQYF. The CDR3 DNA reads TGTGCCAGCAGCTTCGGGACAGGATCGGCGCAGTATTTT.

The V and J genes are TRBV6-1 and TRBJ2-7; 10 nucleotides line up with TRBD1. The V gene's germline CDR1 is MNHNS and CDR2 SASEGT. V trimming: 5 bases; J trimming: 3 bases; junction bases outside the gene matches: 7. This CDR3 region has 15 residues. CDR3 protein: CASSLTGTGVYEQYF. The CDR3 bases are TGTGCCAGCAGTCTGACCGGGACAGGGGTCTACGAGCAGTACTTC.

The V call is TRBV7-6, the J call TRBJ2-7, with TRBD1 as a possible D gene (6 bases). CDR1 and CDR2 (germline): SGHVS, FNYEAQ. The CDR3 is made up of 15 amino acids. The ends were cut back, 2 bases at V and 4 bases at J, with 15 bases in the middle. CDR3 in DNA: TGTGCCAGCAGCTTATGGGACACAAGATTTTACGAGCAGTACTTC. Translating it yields CASSLWDTRFYEQYF. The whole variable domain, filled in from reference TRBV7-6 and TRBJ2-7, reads GAGVSQSPRYKVTKRGQDVALRCDPISGHVSLYWYRQALGQGPEFLTYFNYEAQQDKSGLPNDRFSAERPEGSISTLTIQRTEQRDSAMYRCASSLWDTRFYEQYFGPGTRLTVT.

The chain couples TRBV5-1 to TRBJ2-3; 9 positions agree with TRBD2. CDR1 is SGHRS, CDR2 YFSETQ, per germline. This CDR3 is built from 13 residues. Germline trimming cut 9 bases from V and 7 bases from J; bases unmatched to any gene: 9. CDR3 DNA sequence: TGCGCCACCTCGACTAGCGGTCTCTATACGCAGTATTTT. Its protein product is CATSTSGLYTQYF.

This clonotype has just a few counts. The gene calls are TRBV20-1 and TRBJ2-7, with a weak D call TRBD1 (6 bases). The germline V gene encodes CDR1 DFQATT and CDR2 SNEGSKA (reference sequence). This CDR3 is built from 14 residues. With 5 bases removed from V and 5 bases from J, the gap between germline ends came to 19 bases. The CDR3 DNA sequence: TGCAGTGCTTACCCGCAGGGGAGTATCCACGAGCAGTACTTC. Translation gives CSAYPQGSIHEQYF.

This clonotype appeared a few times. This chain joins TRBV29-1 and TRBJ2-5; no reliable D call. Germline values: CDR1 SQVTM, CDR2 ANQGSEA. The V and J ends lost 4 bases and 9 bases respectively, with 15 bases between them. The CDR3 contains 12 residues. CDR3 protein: CSVVRSGGAQYF. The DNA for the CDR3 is TGCAGCGTTGTGCGGTCAGGTGGGGCCCAGTACTTC. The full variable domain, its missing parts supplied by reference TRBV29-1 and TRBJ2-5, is SAVISQKPSRDICQRGTSLTIQCQVDSQVTMMFWYRQQPGQSLTLIATANQGSEATYESGFVIDKFPISRPNLTFSTLTVSNMSPEDSSIYLCSVVRSGGAQYFGPGTRLLVL.